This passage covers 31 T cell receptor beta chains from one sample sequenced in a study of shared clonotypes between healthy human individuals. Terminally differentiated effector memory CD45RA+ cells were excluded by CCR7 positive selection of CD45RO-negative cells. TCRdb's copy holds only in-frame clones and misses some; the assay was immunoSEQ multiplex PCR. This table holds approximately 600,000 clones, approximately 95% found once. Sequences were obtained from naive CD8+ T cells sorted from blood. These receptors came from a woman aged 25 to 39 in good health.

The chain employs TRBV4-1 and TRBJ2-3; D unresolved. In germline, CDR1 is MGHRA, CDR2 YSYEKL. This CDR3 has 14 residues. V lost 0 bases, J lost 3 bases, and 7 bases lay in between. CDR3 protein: CASSQETVTDTQYF. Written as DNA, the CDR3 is TGCGCCAGCAGCCAAGAAACTGTTACAGATACGCAGTATTTT.

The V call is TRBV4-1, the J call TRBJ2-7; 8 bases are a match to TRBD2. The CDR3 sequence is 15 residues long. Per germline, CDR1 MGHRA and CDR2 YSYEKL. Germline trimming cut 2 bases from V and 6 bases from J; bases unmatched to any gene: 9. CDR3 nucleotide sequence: TGCGCCAGCAGCCAAAGAATAGCGGGAAGAGGCGAGCAGTACTTC. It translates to CASSQRIAGRGEQYF.

CDR3 sequence (DNA): TGCGCCAGCAGCTTGGACAGAGGAAGCTACAATGAGCAGTTCTTC. It translates to CASSLDRGSYNEQFF. This chain connects TRBV5-1 to TRBJ2-1, with no clear D. This CDR3 has 15 residues. Trimming removed 0 bases at V and 3 bases at J, with 10 bases between. Germline loops: CDR1 SGHRS, CDR2 YFSETQ.

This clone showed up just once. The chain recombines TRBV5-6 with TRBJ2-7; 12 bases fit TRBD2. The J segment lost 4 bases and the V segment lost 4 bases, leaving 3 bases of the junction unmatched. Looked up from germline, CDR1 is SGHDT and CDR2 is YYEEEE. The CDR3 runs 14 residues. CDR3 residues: CASSQTSGRYEQYF. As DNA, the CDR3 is TGTGCCAGCAGCCAAACTAGCGGGAGGTACGAGCAGTACTTC. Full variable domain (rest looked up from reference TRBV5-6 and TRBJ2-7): DAGVTQSPTHLIKTRGQQVTLRCSPKSGHDTVSWYQQALGQGPQFIFQYYEEEERQRGNFPDRFSGHQFPNYSSELNVNALLLGDSALYLCASSQTSGRYEQYFGPGTRLTVT.

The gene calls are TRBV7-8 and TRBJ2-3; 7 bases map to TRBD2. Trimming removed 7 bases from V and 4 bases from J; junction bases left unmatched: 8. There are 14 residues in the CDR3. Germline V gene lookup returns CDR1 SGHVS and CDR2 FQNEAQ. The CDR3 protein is CASTGTIPSDTQYF. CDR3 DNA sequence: TGTGCCAGCACCGGGACTATTCCCTCAGATACGCAGTATTTT.

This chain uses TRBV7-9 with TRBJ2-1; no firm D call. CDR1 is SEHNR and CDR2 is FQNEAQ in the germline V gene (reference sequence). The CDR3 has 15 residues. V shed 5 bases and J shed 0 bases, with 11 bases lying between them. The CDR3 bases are TGTGCCAGCAGCGGGTCGGTCGGCTCCTACAATGAGCAGTTCTTC. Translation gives CASSGSVGSYNEQFF.

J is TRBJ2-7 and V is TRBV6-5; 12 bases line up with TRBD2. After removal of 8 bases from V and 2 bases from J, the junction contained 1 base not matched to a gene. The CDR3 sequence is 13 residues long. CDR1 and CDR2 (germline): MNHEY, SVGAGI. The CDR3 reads CASGLAGTYEQYF. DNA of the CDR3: TGTGCCAGCGGACTAGCGGGGACCTACGAGCAGTACTTC.

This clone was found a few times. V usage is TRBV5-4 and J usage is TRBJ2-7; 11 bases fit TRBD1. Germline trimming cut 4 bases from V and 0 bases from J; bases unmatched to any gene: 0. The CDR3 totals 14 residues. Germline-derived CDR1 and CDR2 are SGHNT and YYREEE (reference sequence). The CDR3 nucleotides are TGTGCCAGCAGCGGGACAGGGGGCTCCTACGAGCAGTACTTC. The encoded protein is CASSGTGGSYEQYF.

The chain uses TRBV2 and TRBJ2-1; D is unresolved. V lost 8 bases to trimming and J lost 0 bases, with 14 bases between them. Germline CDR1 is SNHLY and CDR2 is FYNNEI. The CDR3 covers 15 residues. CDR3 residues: CASALVSSSYNEQFF. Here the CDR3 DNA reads TGTGCCAGCGCCCTAGTTTCAAGCTCCTACAATGAGCAGTTCTTC.

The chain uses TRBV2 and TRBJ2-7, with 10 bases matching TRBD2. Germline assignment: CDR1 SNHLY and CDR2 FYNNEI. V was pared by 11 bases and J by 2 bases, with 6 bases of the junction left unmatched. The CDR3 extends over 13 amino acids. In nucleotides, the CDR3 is TGTGCCGGAGGACTAGCGGATACCTACGAGCAGTACTTC. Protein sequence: CAGGLADTYEQYF.

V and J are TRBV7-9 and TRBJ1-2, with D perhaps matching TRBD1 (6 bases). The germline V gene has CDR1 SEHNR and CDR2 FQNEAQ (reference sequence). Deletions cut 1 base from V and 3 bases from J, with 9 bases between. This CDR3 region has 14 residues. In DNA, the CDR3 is TGTGCCAGCAGCTTAGTGGGGGCGGACTATGGCTACACCTTC. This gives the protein CASSLVGADYGYTF.

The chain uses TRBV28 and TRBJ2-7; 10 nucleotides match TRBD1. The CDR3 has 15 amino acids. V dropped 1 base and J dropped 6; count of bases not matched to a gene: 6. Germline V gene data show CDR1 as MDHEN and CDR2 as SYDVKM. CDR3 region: CASSLLDRGLGEQYF. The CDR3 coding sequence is TGTGCCAGCAGTTTATTAGACAGGGGGCTCGGCGAGCAGTACTTC.

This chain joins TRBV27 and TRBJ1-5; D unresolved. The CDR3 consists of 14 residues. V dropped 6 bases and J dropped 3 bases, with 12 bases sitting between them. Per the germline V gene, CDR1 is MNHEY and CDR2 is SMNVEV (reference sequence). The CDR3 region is CASRKGSSNQPQHF. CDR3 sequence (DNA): TGTGCCAGCAGGAAGGGCTCTTCCAATCAGCCCCAGCATTTT.

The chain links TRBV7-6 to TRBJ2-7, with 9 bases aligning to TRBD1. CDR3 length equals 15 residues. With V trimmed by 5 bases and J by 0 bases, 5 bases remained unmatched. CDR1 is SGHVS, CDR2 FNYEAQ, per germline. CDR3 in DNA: TGTGCCAGCAGCCCTGTGACAGGGGGCTCCTACGAGCAGTACTTC. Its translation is CASSPVTGGSYEQYF.

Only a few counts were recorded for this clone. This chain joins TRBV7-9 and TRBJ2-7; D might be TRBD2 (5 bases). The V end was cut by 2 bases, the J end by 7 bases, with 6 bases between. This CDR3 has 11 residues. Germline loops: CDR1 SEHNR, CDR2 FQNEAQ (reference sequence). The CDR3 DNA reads TGTGCCAGCAGCTTATGGGAGGAGCAGTACTTC. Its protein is CASSLWEEQYF.

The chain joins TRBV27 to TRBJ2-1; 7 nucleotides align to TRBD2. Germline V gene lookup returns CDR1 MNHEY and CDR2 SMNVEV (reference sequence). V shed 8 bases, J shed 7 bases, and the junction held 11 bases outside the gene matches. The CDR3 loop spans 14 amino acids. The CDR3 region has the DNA TGTGCCAGCGGGCCCTATGGTAGCGGGAATGAGCAGTTCTTC. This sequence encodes CASGPYGSGNEQFF.

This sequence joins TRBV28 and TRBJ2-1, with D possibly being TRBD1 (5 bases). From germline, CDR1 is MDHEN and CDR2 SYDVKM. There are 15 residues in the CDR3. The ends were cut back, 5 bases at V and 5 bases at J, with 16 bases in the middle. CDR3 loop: CASSLTVSMDNEQFF. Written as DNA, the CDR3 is TGTGCCAGCAGTCTGACAGTATCGATGGACAATGAGCAGTTCTTC.

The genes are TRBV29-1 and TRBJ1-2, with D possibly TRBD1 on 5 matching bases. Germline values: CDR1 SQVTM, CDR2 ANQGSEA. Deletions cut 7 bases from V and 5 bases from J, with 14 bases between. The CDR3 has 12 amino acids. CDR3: CSGADSLYGYTF. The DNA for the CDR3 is TGCAGCGGTGCTGACAGCCTTTATGGCTACACCTTC.

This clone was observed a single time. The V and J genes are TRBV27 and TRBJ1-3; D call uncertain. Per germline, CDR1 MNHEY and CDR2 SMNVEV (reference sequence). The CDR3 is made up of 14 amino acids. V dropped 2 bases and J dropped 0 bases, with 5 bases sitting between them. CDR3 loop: CASSLLGSGNTIYF. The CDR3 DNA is TGTGCCAGCAGTTTACTGGGCTCTGGAAACACCATATATTTT.

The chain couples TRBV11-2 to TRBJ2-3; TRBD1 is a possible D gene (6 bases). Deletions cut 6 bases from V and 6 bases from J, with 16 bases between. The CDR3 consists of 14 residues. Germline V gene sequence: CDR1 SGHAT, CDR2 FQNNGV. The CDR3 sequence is CASSPRGGLDTQYF. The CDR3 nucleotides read TGTGCCAGCAGTCCCAGGGGCGGTCTTGATACGCAGTATTTT.

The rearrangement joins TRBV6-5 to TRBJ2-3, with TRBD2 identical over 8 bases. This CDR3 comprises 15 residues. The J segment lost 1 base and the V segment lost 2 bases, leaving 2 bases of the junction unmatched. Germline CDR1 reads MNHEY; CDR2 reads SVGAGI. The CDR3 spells CASSYRGGRTDTQYF. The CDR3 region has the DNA TGTGCCAGCAGTTACCGGGGGGGACGCACAGATACGCAGTATTTT.

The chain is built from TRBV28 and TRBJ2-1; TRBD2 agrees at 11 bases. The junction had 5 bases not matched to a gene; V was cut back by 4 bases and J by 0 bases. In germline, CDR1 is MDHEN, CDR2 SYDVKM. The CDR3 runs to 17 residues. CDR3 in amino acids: CASSWTTSGSSYNEQFF. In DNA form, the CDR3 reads TGTGCCAGCAGTTGGACCACTAGCGGGAGCTCCTACAATGAGCAGTTCTTC.

CDR3 residues: CASSPQAGGSYNEQFF. Written as DNA, the CDR3 is TGTGCCAGCAGTCCCCAGGCGGGAGGCTCCTACAATGAGCAGTTCTTC. The J gene is TRBJ2-1, the V gene TRBV27; 8 bases match TRBD2. The CDR3 totals 16 residues. Per germline, CDR1 MNHEY and CDR2 SMNVEV (reference sequence). Trimming at V came to 5 bases and at J to 0 bases, leaving 6 bases not matched to a gene.

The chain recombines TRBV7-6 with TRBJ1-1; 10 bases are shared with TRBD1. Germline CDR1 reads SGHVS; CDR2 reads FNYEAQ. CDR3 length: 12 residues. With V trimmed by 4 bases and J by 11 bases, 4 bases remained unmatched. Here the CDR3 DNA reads TGTGCCAGCAGCTCGACAGGGGGCCCGGCTTTCTTT. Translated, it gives CASSSTGGPAFF.

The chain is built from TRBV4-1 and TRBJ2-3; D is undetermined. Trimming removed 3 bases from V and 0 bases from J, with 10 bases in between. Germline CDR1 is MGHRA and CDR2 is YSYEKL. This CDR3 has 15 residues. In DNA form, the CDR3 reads TGCGCCAGCAGCCAGAGGATTTCTAGCACAGATACGCAGTATTTT. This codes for CASSQRISSTDTQYF.

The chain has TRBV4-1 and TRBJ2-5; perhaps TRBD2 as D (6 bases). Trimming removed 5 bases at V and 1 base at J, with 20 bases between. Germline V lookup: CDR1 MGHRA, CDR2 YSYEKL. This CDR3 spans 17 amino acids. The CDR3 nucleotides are TGCGCCAGCAGCTGGGGAAAGGAGGGAAAATTCCAAGAGACCCAGTACTTC. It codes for CASSWGKEGKFQETQYF.

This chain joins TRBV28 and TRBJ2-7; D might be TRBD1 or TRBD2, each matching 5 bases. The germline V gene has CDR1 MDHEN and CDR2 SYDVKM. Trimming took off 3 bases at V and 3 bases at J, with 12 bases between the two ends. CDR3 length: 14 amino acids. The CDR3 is CASSFSEGFYEQYF. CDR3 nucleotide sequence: TGTGCCAGCAGTTTTTCCGAGGGGTTCTACGAGCAGTACTTC.

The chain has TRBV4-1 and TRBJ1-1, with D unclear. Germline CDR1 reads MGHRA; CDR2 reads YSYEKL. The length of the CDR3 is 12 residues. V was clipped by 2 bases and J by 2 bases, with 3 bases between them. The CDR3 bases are TGCGCCAGCAGCCAACTAAACACTGAAGCTTTCTTT. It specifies CASSQLNTEAFF.

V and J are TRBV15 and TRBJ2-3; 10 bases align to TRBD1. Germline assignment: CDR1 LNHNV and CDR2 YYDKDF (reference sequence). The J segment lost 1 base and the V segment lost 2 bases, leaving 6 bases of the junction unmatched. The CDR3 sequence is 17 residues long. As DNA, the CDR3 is TGTGCCACCAGCAGATTGGACAGGGGGTTTGGCACAGATACGCAGTATTTT. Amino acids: CATSRLDRGFGTDTQYF.

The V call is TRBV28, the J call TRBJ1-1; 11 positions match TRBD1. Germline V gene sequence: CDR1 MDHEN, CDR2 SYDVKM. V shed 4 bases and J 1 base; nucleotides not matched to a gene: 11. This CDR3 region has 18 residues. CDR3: CASSYLNRDRGWNTEAFF. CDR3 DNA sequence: TGTGCCAGCAGTTATTTGAACCGGGACAGGGGGTGGAACACTGAAGCTTTCTTT. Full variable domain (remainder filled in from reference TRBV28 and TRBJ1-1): DVKVTQSSRYLVKRTGEKVFLECVQDMDHENMFWYRQDPGLGLRLIYFSYDVKMKEKGDIPEGYSVSREKKERFSLILESASTNQTSMYLCASSYLNRDRGWNTEAFFGQGTRLTVV.

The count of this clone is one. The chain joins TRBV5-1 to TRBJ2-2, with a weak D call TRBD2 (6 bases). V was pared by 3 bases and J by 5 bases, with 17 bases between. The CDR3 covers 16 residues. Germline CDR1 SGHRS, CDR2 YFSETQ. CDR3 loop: CASSWIAEPRTGELFF. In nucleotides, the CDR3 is TGCGCCAGCAGCTGGATAGCGGAGCCGAGGACCGGGGAGCTGTTTTTT.